This T cell receptor beta chain was obtained from a study of T cells in Graves' hyperthyroidism and ophthalmopathy. Unmatched junction bases numbered 18, after V lost 6 bases and J lost 4 bases. The CDR3 spans 18 residues. CDR1 is MRHNA, CDR2 SNTAGT, per germline. There are many counts of this clonotype. No antigen is known for it. Study observations and caveats: Most clonotypes that expanded in the thyroid above 0.001 also showed up in blood.

The TCR beta CDR3 regions underwent amplification using RNA transcripts as the source. HTBI primers were employed in a first-round RT-PCR of the TCR CDR3. One entry per CDR3 protein results from TCRdb running MiXCR on the multiplex PCR reads. Of hundreds of thousands of distinct CDR3 sequences detected, roughly 15% appear once; the ten largest clones hold approximately 4.2%. Fresh peripheral blood, around 11 ml of it, supplied the PBMCs. This TCR came from a woman in her forties with Graves' ophthalmopathy. The sequencing input was blood. The gene calls are TRBV6-4 and TRBJ1-2, with 9 bases aligning to TRBD1. The CDR3 DNA reads as TGTGCCAGCAGCCCCCTCGAGAGGACAGGGGCTTTCTCCTATGGCTACACCTTC. It codes for CASSPLERTGAFSYGYTF.